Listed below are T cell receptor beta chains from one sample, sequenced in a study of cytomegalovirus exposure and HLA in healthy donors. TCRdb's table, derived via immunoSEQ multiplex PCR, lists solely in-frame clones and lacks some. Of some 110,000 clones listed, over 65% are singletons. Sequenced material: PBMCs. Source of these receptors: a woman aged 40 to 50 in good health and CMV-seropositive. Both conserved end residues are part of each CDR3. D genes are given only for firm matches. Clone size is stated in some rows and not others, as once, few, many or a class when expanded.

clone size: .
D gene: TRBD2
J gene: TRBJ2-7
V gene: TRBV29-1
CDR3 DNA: TGCAGCTCCACCGGGCCGGGGACTACCTACGAGCAGTACTTC
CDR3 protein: CSSTGPGTTYEQYF

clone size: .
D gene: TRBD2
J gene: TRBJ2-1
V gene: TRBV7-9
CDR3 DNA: TGTGCCAGCAGCCCCACTAGCGGGGGTTACAATGAGCAGTTCTTC
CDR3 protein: CASSPTSGGYNEQFF

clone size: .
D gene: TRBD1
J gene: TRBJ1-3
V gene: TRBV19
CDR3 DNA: TGTGCCAGTAGCGCGGACAGGACCTCTGGAAACACCATATATTTT
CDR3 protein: CASSADRTSGNTIYF

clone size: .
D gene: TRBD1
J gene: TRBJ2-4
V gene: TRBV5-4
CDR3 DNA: TGTGCCAGCAGCATCGGGACAGGGGGCAGGGTTGCCAAAAACATTCAGTACTTC
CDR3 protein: CASSIGTGGRVAKNIQYF

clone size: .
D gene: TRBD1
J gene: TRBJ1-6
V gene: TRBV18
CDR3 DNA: TGTGCCAGCTCACCACCGACCCGGGACAGAAAAAATTCACCCCTCCACTTT
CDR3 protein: CASSPPTRDRKNSPLHF

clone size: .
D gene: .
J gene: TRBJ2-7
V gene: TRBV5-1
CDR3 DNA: TGCGCCAGCAGCTCCCTCCACGAGCAGTACTTC
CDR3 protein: CASSSLHEQYF

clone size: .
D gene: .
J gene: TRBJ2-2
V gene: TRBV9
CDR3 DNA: TGTGCCAGCAGCGTAACGGCCGGGTCGGTCACCGGGGAGCTGTTTTTT
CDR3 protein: CASSVTAGSVTGELFF

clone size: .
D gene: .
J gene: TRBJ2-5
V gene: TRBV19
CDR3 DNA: TGTGCCAGTAGTATAGTGAGGACTCATCATGTGGAGCAGTACTTC
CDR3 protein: CASSIVRTHHVEQYF

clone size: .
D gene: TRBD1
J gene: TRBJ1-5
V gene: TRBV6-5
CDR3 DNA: TGTGCCAGCAGTGTCGACTCAGGGGGCGGTCAGCCCCAGCATTTT
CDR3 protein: CASSVDSGGGQPQHF

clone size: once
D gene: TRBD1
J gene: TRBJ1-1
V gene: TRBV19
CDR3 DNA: TGTGCCAGTAGTGAAGGGGGCAGGAACACTGAAGCTTTCTTT
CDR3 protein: CASSEGGRNTEAFF

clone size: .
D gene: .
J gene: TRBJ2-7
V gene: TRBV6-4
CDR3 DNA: TGTGCCACCAAGTTAGATTGGGCTTACTTC
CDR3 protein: CATKLDWAYF

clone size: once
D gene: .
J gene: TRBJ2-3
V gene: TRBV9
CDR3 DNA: TGTGCCAGCAGCGTAGCTACAGGAACAGATACGCAGTATTTT
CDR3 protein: CASSVATGTDTQYF

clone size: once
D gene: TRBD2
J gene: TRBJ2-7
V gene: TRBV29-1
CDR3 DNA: TGCAGCGTTGAAAGGGCGGGAGGGGACGAGCAGTACTTC
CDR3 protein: CSVERAGGDEQYF

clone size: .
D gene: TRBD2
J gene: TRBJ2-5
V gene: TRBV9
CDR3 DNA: TGTGCCAGCAGCGTTGGACTAGCCGGGGAGACCCAGTACTTC
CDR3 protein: CASSVGLAGETQYF

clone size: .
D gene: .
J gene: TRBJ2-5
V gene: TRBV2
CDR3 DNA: TGTGCCAGCGGAGGGAGGCCCAGGGAGACCCAGTACTTC
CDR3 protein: CASGGRPRETQYF

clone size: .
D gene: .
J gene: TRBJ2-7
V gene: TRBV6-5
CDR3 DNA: TGTGCCAGCAGCAGGACAGTGCCAGCCTACGAGCAGTACTTC
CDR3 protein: CASSRTVPAYEQYF

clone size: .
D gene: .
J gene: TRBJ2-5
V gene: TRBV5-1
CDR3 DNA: TGCGCCAGCAGCTTGGCCGGGGTCACGGAGACCCAGTACTTC
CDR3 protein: CASSLAGVTETQYF

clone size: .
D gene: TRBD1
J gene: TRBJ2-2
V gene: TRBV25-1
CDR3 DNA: TGTGCCAGCAGGAAGACAGGGTTGAACACCGGGGAGCTGTTTTTT
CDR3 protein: CASRKTGLNTGELFF

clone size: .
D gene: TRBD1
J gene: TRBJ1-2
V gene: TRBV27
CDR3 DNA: TGTGCCAGCAGCTTTACAGGGGTAGGCGGCTACACCTTC
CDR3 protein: CASSFTGVGGYTF

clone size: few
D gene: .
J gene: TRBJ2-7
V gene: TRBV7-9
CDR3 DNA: TGTGCCAGCAGCCCTCAAGCGGAAAGCTCCTACGAGCAGTACTTC
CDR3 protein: CASSPQAESSYEQYF

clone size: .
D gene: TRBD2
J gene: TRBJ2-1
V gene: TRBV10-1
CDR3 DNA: TGCGCCAGCAGTGAGTCAGTAGCGGGAGGGCGAAATGAGCAGTTCTTC
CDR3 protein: CASSESVAGGRNEQFF

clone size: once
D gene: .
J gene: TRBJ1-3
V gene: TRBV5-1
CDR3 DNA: TGCGCCAGCAGCCCAAATACGGGGGTTGGAAACACCATATATTTT
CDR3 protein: CASSPNTGVGNTIYF

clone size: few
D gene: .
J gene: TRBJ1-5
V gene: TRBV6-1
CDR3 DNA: TGTGCCAGCAGCAACTGGGGGGGCCCGGTGCATTTT
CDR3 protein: CASSNWGGPVHF

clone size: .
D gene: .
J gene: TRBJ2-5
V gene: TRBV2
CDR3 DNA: TGTGCTAGCGCCAGGAGGGTACGAGAGACCCAGTACTTC
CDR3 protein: CASARRVRETQYF

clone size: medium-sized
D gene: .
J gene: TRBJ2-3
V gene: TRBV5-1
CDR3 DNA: TGCGCCAGCAGCTTGGGGGGGCCAGAGGATACGCAGTATTTT
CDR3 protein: CASSLGGPEDTQYF

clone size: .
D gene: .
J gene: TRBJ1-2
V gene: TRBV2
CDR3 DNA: TGTGCCAGCAGCCTACAGAAATCCTATGGCTACACCTTC
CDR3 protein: CASSLQKSYGYTF

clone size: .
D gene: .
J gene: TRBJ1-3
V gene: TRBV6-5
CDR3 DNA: TGTGCCAGCAGTACCGGACAGCTCTCTGGAAACACCATATATTTT
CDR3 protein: CASSTGQLSGNTIYF

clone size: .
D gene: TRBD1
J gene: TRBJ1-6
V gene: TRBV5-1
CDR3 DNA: TGCGCCAGCAGCCGAACAGGGGATAATTCACCCCTCCACTTT
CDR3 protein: CASSRTGDNSPLHF

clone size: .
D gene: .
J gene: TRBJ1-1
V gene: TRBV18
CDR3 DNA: TGTGCCAGCTCAGGGCAGGGGTTGAACACTGAAGCTTTCTTT
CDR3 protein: CASSGQGLNTEAFF

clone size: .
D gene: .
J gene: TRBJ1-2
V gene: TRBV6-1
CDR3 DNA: TGTGCCAGCAGTGAAGCCGGGACTCTAGGCAGCTACCCCTTC
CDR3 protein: CASSEAGTLGSYPF

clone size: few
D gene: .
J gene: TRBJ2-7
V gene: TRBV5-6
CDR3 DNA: TGTGCCAGCAGCCTCTATTCGACACCCTACGAGCAGTACTTC
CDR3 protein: CASSLYSTPYEQYF

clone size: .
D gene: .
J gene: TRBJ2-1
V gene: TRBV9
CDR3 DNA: TGTGCCAGCAGCGTAACGAGGGAGTGGAATGAGCAGTTCTTC
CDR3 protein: CASSVTREWNEQFF

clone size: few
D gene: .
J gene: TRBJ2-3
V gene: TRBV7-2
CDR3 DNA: TGTGCCAGCAGCTCCTGGACTTCAGATACGCAGTATTTT
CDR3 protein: CASSSWTSDTQYF

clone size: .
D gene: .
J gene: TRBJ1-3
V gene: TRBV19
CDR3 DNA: TGTGCCAGTACCTTCGGTAGCTCTGGAAACACCATATATTTT
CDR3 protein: CASTFGSSGNTIYF

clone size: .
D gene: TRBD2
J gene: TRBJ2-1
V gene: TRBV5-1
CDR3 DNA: TGCGCCAGCAGCTTGAGCGGGACTTACAATGAGCAGTTCTTC
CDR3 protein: CASSLSGTYNEQFF

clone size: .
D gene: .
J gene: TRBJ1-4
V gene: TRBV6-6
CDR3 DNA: TGTGCCAGCAGTCAAGTCGGGACTATTAATGAAAAACTGTTTTTT
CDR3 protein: CASSQVGTINEKLFF

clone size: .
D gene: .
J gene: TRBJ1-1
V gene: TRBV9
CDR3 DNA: TGTGCCAGCAGCGTCCAAATGAACACTGAAGCTTTCTTT
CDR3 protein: CASSVQMNTEAFF

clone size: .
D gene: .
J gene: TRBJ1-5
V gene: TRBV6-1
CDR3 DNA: TGTGCCAGCAGTGAATCTGTCTCCCCCAATCAGCCCCAGCATTTT
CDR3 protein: CASSESVSPNQPQHF

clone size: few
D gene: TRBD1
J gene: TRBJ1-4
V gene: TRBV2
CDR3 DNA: TGTGCCAGCAGGGGACAGGGAGCGGTTAATGAAAAACTGTTTTTT
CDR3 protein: CASRGQGAVNEKLFF

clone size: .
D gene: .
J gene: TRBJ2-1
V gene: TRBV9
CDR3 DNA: TGTGCCAGCAGCGGTAGAGGGCCCTACAATGAGCAGTTCTTC
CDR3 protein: CASSGRGPYNEQFF

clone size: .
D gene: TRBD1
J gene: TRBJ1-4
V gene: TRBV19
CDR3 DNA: TGTGCCAGTAGTATGTCAGGGGGCGAAAATGAAAAACTGTTTTTT
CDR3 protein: CASSMSGGENEKLFF